What follows describes a single T cell receptor (beta chain). The antigen it recognizes is unknown. One base away there is no much larger clone; base qualities are not given. This record belongs to a study of blood T cell repertoires in COVID-19 (dated by TCRdb to 2020 to 2021). With regard to the full study: The collaborator samples originated in the United States, Italy and Spain and spanned the acute and convalescent phases of COVID-19. The prospective study material was composed of cDNA or gDNA derived from T cells, B-cell-depleted T cells, or PBMCs. Subjects who had been exposed to COVID-19, were actively infected with it, or had recovered from it provided the deeply sampled blood TCRbeta repertoires that made up the dataset. The repertoires were made available in a free public database intended to serve as a resource for research on the immune response to SARS-CoV-2. The samples were drawn from two sources: the first 160 participants of the ongoing ImmuneRACE study, and about 1,300 subjects contributed by 6 global collaborators. Nearly every sample came with metadata listing a de-identified subject ID, COVID-19 status, age in years and sex. HLA class I and class II types, where available, came from metadata supplied by the sample provider rather than from assay-based typing. On the study overall, not on this receptor specifically: The quantity of clinical and demographic metadata differed by source and by participant and was supplied without curation.

The germline V gene sets CDR1 to KGHDR and CDR2 to SFDVKD. Reading from cysteine to phenylalanine, the CDR3 counts 11 amino acids. The kept DNA is CDR3 alone, 33 bases in frame from the first base. V is clipped by 4 bases and J by 11 bases, and the sequence between their germline boundaries is 10 bases long. Another Seattle source contributed samples from volunteer blood donors who had recovered from COVID-19. Collaborating institutions collected whole blood in K2EDTA tubes following their own protocols. For TCRbeta analysis, collaborators shipped samples as frozen whole blood, isolated PBMCs, or DNA extracted from either of those sample types. TCRbeta CDR3 regions were amplified from genomic DNA using the immunoSEQ Assay, a bias-controlled multiplex PCR. In the original analysis: The number of nucleated cells in each sample was estimated by amplification of reference gene primers within the assay. To quantify the absolute abundance of each unique TCRbeta CDR3 rearrangement, sequence reads were collapsed and filtered. Productive Simpson clonality was computed per sample as the square root of Simpson's diversity index over productive rearrangements. This immuneACCESS table, as held by TCRdb, lists in-frame sequences with V and J called but not all clones. Of the missing ones, under half trace to an unresolved V gene in checked studies; the others have no known cause. That table gives V, J and clone size, and the DNA gave D and trimming. The sample contains some 120,000 clones, less than 90% of them found a single time. The biggest ten clones account for 9.5% to 15% of the sample.

This sequence was found in a young woman who had recovered from COVID-19. Sequenced input: peripheral blood. The chain employs TRBV24-1 and TRBJ1-1, and the D gene may be TRBD1, 6 bases matching. The nucleotide sequence is given as TGTGCCACCAGTGAACAGGGTAGTGCTTTCTTT. Translated, it gives CATSEQGSAFF.